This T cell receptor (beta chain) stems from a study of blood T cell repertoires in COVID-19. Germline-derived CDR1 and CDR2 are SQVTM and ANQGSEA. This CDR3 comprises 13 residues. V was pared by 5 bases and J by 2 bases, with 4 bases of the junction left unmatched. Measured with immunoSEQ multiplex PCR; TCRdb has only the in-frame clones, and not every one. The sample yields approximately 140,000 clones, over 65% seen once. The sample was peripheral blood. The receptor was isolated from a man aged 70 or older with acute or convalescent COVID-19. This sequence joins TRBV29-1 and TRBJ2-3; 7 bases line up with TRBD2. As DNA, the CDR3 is TGCAGCGTTCGGGGGGTCCCCACAGATACGCAGTATTTT. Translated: CSVRGVPTDTQYF.